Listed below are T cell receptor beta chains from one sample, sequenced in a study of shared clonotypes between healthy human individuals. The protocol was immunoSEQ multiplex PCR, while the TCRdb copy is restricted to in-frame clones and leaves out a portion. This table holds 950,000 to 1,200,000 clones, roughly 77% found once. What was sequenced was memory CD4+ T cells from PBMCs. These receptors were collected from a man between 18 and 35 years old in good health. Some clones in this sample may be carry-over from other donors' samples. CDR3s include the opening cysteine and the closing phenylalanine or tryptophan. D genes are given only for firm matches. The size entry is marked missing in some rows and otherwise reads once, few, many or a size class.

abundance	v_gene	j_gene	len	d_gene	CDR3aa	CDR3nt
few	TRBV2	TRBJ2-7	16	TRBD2	CASKGLAVTDSYEQYF	TGTGCCAGTAAGGGACTAGCGGTAACTGACTCCTACGAGCAGTACTTC
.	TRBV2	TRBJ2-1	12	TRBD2	CASKREGNEQFF	TGTGCCAGCAAGCGGGAGGGCAATGAGCAGTTCTTC
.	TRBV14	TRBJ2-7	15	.	CASSQASQSDYEQYF	TGTGCCAGCAGCCAAGCGTCACAGTCAGACTACGAGCAGTACTTC
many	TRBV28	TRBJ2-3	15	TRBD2	CASSFAGGPTDTQYF	TGTGCCAGCAGTTTTGCGGGAGGACCCACAGATACGCAGTATTTT
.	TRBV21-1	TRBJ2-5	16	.	CASPTGAGGFQETQYF	TGTGCCAGCCCTACGGGGGCAGGGGGATTCCAAGAGACCCAGTACTTC
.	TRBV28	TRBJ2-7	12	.	CASSSQGTEQYF	TGTGCCAGCAGTTCCCAAGGGACCGAGCAGTACTTC
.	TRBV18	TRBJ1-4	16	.	CASSPPGRTTNEKLFF	TGTGCCAGCTCACCTCCGGGACGGACAACTAATGAAAAACTGTTTTTT
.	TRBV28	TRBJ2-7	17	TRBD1	CASSPYLGGLTGGEQYF	TGTGCCAGCAGCCCATACTTGGGCGGCCTGACAGGGGGCGAGCAGTACTTC
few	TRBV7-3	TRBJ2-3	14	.	CASSFAERGGTQYF	TGTGCCAGCAGCTTCGCGGAGAGGGGTGGTACGCAGTATTTT
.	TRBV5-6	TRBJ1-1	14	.	CASSPLLGRIEAFF	TGTGCCAGCAGCCCCCTGTTAGGGCGCATTGAAGCTTTCTTT